A selection of T cell receptor beta chains follows, all from one sample in a study of T cell repertoires in cytomegalovirus infection. TCRdb ran MiXCR on the reads and lists one entry per CDR3 protein. This sample has roughly 640,000 distinct CDR3 sequences, with roughly 24% found just once. Material: CD8+ T cells from PBMCs. Receptor source: a human donor in good health (CMV status not recorded). Some clones in this sample may be carry-over from other donors' samples. Each CDR3 is given with its conserved first and last residue. Fields, in order: CDR3 DNA, CDR3 protein, V gene, D gene, J gene, clone size. The D gene is left open where the match is weak. Not all rows give a size; the values are once, few, many and, for expanded clones, a class.

TGTGCCAGCAGCCCAGGGGGCGTCCAGCCCCAGCATTTT CASSPGGVQPQHF TRBV6-2/TRBV6-3 TRBD1 TRBJ1-5 few
TGTGCCAGCAGTGTTGCAGGTTATAGCAATCAGCCCCAGCATTTT CASSVAGYSNQPQHF TRBV2 . TRBJ1-5 .
TGCGCCAGCAGCTTGGCACAAAACAGGGGACCTGAAGCTTTCTTT CASSLAQNRGPEAFF TRBV5-1 TRBD1 TRBJ1-1 .
TGTGCCAGCAGTTACTCGGGACAGGGGTCGAACACTGATGCTTTCTTT CASSYSGQGSNTDAFF TRBV6-5 TRBD1 TRBJ1-1 .
TGTGCCAGCAGCCTGGCCCGGGCCCCCTACAATGAGCAGTTCTTC CASSLARAPYNEQFF TRBV14 . TRBJ2-1 .
TGTGCCAGCAGCTTGGCAGGGACTCAGCCCCAGCATTTT CASSLAGTQPQHF TRBV7-9 . TRBJ1-5 .
TGTGCCAGCAGTTTTTGGACAGAGAACACCGGGGAGCTGTTTTTT CASSFWTENTGELFF TRBV7-2 . TRBJ2-2 many
TGTGCCAGCAGCTTAGATGGGACCAACAATCAGCCCCAGCATTTT CASSLDGTNNQPQHF TRBV7-2 . TRBJ1-5 many
TGTGCTAGTGGTTTGCCCGGGAAAGAGACCCAGTACTTC CASGLPGKETQYF TRBV12-5 . TRBJ2-5 few
TGTGCCAGCAGCTTAGGTCGCCCGGCCTATGGCTACACCTTC CASSLGRPAYGYTF TRBV7-9 . TRBJ1-2 many
TGCAGTGCTAGCGAGGGAAGGGGCCCTCGGAATGGCTACACCTTC CSASEGRGPRNGYTF TRBV20-1 . TRBJ1-2 .
TGCAGTGCTAGAGGTCGGCGGGGGCGGGGAGACACCGGGGAGCTGTTTTTT CSARGRRGRGDTGELFF TRBV20-1 . TRBJ2-2 .
TGCAGTGCTGAGAGGCCCTATGGCTACACCTTC CSAERPYGYTF TRBV20-1 . TRBJ1-2 once
TGTGCCAGCAGCCGAAGCAGGGGGTTTAACACTGAAGCTTTCTTT CASSRSRGFNTEAFF TRBV7-9 TRBD1 TRBJ1-1 few
TGTGCCAGCAGCTTTTTAAGTACAGGGGGGGGCTACTACGAGCAGTACTTC CASSFLSTGGGYYEQYF TRBV7-2 . TRBJ2-7 many
TGTGCCAGCACGCGGGGAGGCTCCTACAATGAGCAGTTCTTC CASTRGGSYNEQFF TRBV7-6 . TRBJ2-1 few
TGTGCCAGCAGCCCTCTAGGGCCTTCCTACAATGAGCAGTTCTTC CASSPLGPSYNEQFF TRBV7-2 . TRBJ2-1 many
TGTGCCAGTAGACAGGATTTCACGCAGTATTTT CASRQDFTQYF TRBV19 . TRBJ2-3 .
TGCAGTGGCGGGGACAGGTTCTGGGAGACCCAGTACTTC CSGGDRFWETQYF TRBV20-1 TRBD1 TRBJ2-5 .
TGCAGTGCTAGAGATCCCAGGGATAGCAAAAACATTCAGTACTTC CSARDPRDSKNIQYF TRBV20-1 . TRBJ2-4 once
TGTGCCAGCAGCCCCCGGGCCCTCCAATTCCAATTC CASSPRALQFQF TRBV7-8 . TRBJ2-4 many
TGTGCCTCCGGGACGCCGACCTACAATGAGCAGTTCTTC CASGTPTYNEQFF TRBV15 . TRBJ2-1 few
TGTGCCAGCAGTTATGTAGTTACAGGGGATGGCTACACCTTC CASSYVVTGDGYTF TRBV6-5 TRBD1 TRBJ1-2 .
TGTGCCAGTAGTATAGTCCCTTCGGCGATGAATGAGCAGTTCTTC CASSIVPSAMNEQFF TRBV19 . TRBJ2-1 few
TGTGCCATCAGAGTAGGACTAGCGGGGAACAACGAGCAGTACTTC CAIRVGLAGNNEQYF TRBV10-3 TRBD2 TRBJ2-7 .
TGTGCCAGCATGCCGATTCCCTCCTCCTATAATTCACCCCTCCACTTT CASMPIPSSYNSPLHF TRBV7-9 . TRBJ1-6 .
TGTGCCAGCAGCTTAGATGCCACCCATAATTCACCCCTCCACTTT CASSLDATHNSPLHF TRBV7-9 . TRBJ1-6 .
TGTGCCAGCAGTTCCTTCGGGAAACAAAACTACAATGAGCAGTTCTTC CASSSFGKQNYNEQFF TRBV27 . TRBJ2-1 many
TGCAGCGCCAGGGGCGACTCCTTAGCTAACTATGGCTACACCTTC CSARGDSLANYGYTF TRBV29-1 . TRBJ1-2 .
TGCAGTGCTAGGCGCGGGACAGGGGTGAACACTGAAGCTTTCTTT CSARRGTGVNTEAFF TRBV20-1 TRBD1 TRBJ1-1 .
TGTGCCAGCAGCCGGACAGGGATCCAAGAGACCCAGTACTTC CASSRTGIQETQYF TRBV12-3/TRBV12-4 TRBD1 TRBJ2-5 .
TGTGCCAGCAGCTTAGCGGGGGACTTATTGAATGGCTACACCTTC CASSLAGDLLNGYTF TRBV7-9 . TRBJ1-2 many
TGTGTCAGTAGTATCCCCTCGGACAGGCGAGAAAAACTGTTTTTT CVSSIPSDRREKLFF TRBV19 TRBD1 TRBJ1-4 .
TGCAGTGCTAGAGATAGGGGCCTAGCGGGGTCCGGTGAGCAGTTCTTC CSARDRGLAGSGEQFF TRBV20-1 TRBD2 TRBJ2-1 .
TGTGCCAGTCTTCTTCGGGGTAGCTCCTACAATGAGCAGTTCTTC CASLLRGSSYNEQFF TRBV6-6 . TRBJ2-1 .
TGTGCCAGCAGTTATGCAGGGGGCTTGGCCTACAATGAGCAGTTCTTC CASSYAGGLAYNEQFF TRBV6-5 TRBD1 TRBJ2-1 .
TGTGCCACCAGTGATTTGACAGAAAACAATGAGCAGTTCTTC CATSDLTENNEQFF TRBV24-1 . TRBJ2-1 .
TGTGCCAGCAGCACCGAACTGCCGAGGGAGACCCAGTCCTTC CASSTELPRETQSF TRBV6-1 . TRBJ2-5 once
TGTGCCAGCAGCTACTCCTATCGGGACGGACAAAACACCGGGGAGCTGTTTTTT CASSYSYRDGQNTGELFF TRBV6-2/TRBV6-3 . TRBJ2-2 few
TGTGCCGGCAGCGCCCGGGAATATGGGAATGAGCAGTTCTTC CAGSAREYGNEQFF TRBV14 . TRBJ2-1 .
TGTGCCAGCAGCCCTATAGCGGGGGGCCTGGAGACCCAGTACTTC CASSPIAGGLETQYF TRBV7-2 TRBD2 TRBJ2-5 many
TGCAGCGTGATACTGGTCCGGCAGGACCAAGCTAACTATGGCTACACCTTC CSVILVRQDQANYGYTF TRBV29-1 . TRBJ1-2 once
TGTGCCAGCAGCTTAGGGCAGGGCCCTATCATGAACACTGAAGCTTTCTTT CASSLGQGPIMNTEAFF TRBV7-6 . TRBJ1-1 many
TGTGCCAGCAGCTTCCGACTAGCGCTTGAGCAGTACTTC CASSFRLALEQYF TRBV5-6 TRBD2 TRBJ2-7 few
TGCAATGCTAGTCGGGAGGCGGCGGACACCTTC CNASREAADTF TRBV20-1 . TRBJ1-2 .
TGCAGCGTCGAATCCGGGACAGGGTACACCGGGGAGCTGTTTTTT CSVESGTGYTGELFF TRBV29-1 TRBD1 TRBJ2-2 .
TGTGCCAGCAGTTTTTCCCCGGGATCGGGGCAGCCCCAGCATTTT CASSFSPGSGQPQHF TRBV27 . TRBJ1-5 .
TGTGCCAGTAGTATTTCGGGGGCCTCCTACAATGAGCAGTTCTTC CASSISGASYNEQFF TRBV19 . TRBJ2-1 .
TGTGCCATCAGTGAGGCACCGCCGGGCGATGAGCAGTTCTTC CAISEAPPGDEQFF TRBV10-3 . TRBJ2-1 .
TGTGCCACCAGCAGAACCCACAGGGGGCTACAGGGTGACTATGGCTACACCTTC CATSRTHRGLQGDYGYTF TRBV15 TRBD1 TRBJ1-2 few
TGTGCCAGCAGTAGTGCAGGGGAATATGGCTACACCTTC CASSSAGEYGYTF TRBV7-2 . TRBJ1-2 .
TGCGCCAGCAGCCAACCCTCCAGCGGGCACAGGGGACGGGATACGCAGTATTTT CASSQPSSGHRGRDTQYF TRBV4-1 . TRBJ2-3 .
TGTGCCAGCGGAAGACTAGCGGGGGTTAGCACAGATACGCAGTATTTT CASGRLAGVSTDTQYF TRBV6-2/TRBV6-3 TRBD2 TRBJ2-3 few
TGTGCCAGCAGCATCCCCAATGAGCAGTTCTTC CASSIPNEQFF TRBV7-9 . TRBJ2-1 .
TGTGCCAGCAGTGAATTAGGCGGTGGCGAGCAGTACTTC CASSELGGGEQYF TRBV2 . TRBJ2-7 few